This T cell receptor (beta chain) is drawn from a study of identical twins. Whole-study findings and limits: Cross-sectional statistics underpinned the conclusions; the same donors were not followed. Because invariant MAIT and iNKT cells could be present, zero-insertion analyses could be partly confounded.

This clonotype was seen repeatedly, ten times or more. The antigen remains undetermined. One entry per CDR3 protein results from TCRdb running MiXCR on the 5' RACE reads. Of a few hundred thousand distinct CDR3 sequences listed, more than 9% are singletons. The sample was also linked to a second study, of yellow fever vaccine responses in identical twins.

The sequenced sample was PBMCs. The clonotype was recovered from a woman aged 18 to 35 in good health.

The CDR3 region has the DNA TGTGCCATCAGTGGTGACAGAGATCAGCCCCAGCATTTT. Translated: CAISGDRDQPQHF. The chain recombines TRBV10-3 with TRBJ1-5; tentatively, D is TRBD1 (5 bases). Germline-derived CDR1 and CDR2 are ENHRY and SYGVKD. V lost 4 bases and J 5 bases, leaving 9 bases between the germline ends. CDR3 length: 13 residues.